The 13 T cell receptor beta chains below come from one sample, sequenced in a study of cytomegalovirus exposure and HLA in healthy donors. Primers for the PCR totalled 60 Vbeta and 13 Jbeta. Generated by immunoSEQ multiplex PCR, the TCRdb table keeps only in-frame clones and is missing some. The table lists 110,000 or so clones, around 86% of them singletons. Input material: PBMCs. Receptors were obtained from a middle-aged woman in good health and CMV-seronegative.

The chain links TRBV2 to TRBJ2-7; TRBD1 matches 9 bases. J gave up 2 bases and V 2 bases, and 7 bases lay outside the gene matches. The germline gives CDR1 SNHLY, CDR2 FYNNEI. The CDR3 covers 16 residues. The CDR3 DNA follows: TGTGCCAGCAGTGAAATGGGGACAGGGCCTCCCTACGAGCAGTACTTC. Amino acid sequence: CASSEMGTGPPYEQYF.

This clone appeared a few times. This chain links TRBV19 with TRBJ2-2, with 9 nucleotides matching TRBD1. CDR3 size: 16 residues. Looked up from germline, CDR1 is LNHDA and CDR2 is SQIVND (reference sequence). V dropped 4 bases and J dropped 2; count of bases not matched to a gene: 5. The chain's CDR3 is CASSRDRATNTGELFF. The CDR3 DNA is TGTGCCAGTAGTAGGGACAGGGCGACTAACACCGGGGAGCTGTTTTTT.

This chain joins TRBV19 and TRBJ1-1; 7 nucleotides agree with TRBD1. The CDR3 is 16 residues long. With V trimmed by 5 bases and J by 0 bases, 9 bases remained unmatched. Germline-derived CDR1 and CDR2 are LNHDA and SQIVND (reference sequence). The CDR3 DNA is TGTGCCAGTAGTCGACCGGGACAGCTAATGAACACTGAAGCTTTCTTT. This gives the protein CASSRPGQLMNTEAFF.

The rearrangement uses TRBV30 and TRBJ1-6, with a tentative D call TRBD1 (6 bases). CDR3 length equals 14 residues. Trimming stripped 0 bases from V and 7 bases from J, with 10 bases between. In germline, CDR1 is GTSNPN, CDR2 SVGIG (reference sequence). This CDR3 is CAWSVTGLNSPLHF. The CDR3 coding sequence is TGTGCCTGGAGTGTCACAGGGCTGAATTCACCCCTCCACTTT.

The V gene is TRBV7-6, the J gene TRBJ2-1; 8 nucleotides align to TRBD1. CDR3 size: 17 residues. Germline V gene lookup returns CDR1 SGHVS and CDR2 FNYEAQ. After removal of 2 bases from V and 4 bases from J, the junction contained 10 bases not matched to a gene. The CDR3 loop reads CASSLSLRQGAYNEQFF. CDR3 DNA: TGTGCCAGCAGCTTATCCCTGCGGCAGGGGGCATACAATGAGCAGTTCTTC.

The CDR3, as DNA: TGCAGCGTTCGGGACAGGGGAACCTATGGCTACACCTTC. As protein: CSVRDRGTYGYTF. This sequence joins TRBV29-1 and TRBJ1-2; 10 nucleotides agree with TRBD1. Trimming took 5 bases from V and 4 from J; bases not matched to a gene: 4. This CDR3 is 13 amino acids long. CDR1 and CDR2 (germline): SQVTM, ANQGSEA.

CDR3 in DNA: TGTGCCAGCAGCCATTTTAGCGGGAGTTACGAGCAGTACTTC. Protein sequence: CASSHFSGSYEQYF. The chain uses TRBV14 and TRBJ2-7; 9 bases align to TRBD2. V lost 3 bases to trimming and J lost 4 bases; unmatched junction nucleotides: 4. CDR3 length equals 14 residues. Germline lookup yields CDR1 SGHDN and CDR2 FVKESK.

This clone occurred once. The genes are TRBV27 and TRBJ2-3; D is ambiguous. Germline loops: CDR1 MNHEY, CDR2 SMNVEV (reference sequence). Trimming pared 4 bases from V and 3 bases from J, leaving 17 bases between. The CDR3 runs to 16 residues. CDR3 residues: CASSSLGPLTTDTQYF. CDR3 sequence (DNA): TGTGCCAGCAGTTCCCTAGGTCCCTTGACGACAGATACGCAGTATTTT.

DNA of the CDR3: TGCAGTGCCCGAATAGCGGGAGGGCCATTCTTC. Amino acid sequence: CSARIAGGPFF. The genes are TRBV20-1 and TRBJ2-1; 11 nucleotides agree with TRBD2. CDR1 DFQATT and CDR2 SNEGSKA come from the germline V gene (reference sequence). CDR3 length: 11 amino acids. After removal of 6 bases from V and 16 bases from J, the junction contained 8 bases not matched to a gene.

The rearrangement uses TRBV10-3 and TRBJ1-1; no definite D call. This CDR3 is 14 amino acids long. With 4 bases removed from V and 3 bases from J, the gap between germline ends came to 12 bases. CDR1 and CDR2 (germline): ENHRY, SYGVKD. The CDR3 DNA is TGTGCCATCAGTGCGAGAGGAGGTGACACTGAAGCTTTCTTT. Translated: CAISARGGDTEAFF.

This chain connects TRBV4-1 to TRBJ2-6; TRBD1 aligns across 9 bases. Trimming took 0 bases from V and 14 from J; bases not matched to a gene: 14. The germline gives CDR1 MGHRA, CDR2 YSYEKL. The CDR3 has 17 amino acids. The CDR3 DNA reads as TGCGCCAGCAGCCAAGATGGGCCCCGGACAGGGGCCCCCATCCTGACTTTC. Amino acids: CASSQDGPRTGAPILTF.

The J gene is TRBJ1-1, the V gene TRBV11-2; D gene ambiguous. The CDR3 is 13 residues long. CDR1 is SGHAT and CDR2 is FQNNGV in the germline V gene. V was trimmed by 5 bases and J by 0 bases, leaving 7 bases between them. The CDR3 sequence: CASSGRMNTEAFF. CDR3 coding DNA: TGTGCCAGCAGCGGCCGAATGAACACTGAAGCTTTCTTT. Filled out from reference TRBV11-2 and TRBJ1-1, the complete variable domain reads EAGVAQSPRYKIIEKRQSVAFWCNPISGHATLYWYQQILGQGPKLLIQFQNNGVVDDSQLPKDRFSAERLKGVDSTLKIQPAKLEDSAVYLCASSGRMNTEAFFGQGTRLTVV.

The CDR3 region is CASNPGPNYGYTF. CDR3 nucleotides: TGTGCCAGTAATCCTGGGCCAAACTATGGCTACACCTTC. J is TRBJ1-2 and V is TRBV19; no reliable D call. Germline CDR1 reads LNHDA; CDR2 reads SQIVND (reference sequence). V lost 7 bases and J 2 bases, leaving 11 bases between the germline ends. The CDR3 consists of 13 residues.